A selection of T cell receptor beta chains follows, all from one sample in a study of T-cell memory formation after mild COVID-19. Via MiXCR, TCRdb re-called the 5' RACE reads, giving one row per CDR3 protein. The sample lists about 250,000 distinct CDR3 sequences, more than 15% seen once, with 20% to 25% in the top ten. Sequenced material: PBMCs or a T cell subset sorted from them (not recorded which). The receptors originated from a man between 18 and 29 years old who had mild COVID-19 (a few samples of this study predate the infection). Cell type and time point are not known. The CDR3 runs from the conserved cysteine through the conserved F or W. D genes are given only for firm matches. Clone size is shown for a subset of rows, as once, few, many or a class of expanded clone.

TRBV7-3	TRBD1	TRBJ1-6	NA	CASSREQGSSPLHF	TGTGCCAGCAGCCGCGAACAGGGGTCTTCACCCCTCCACTTT
TRBV27	NA	TRBJ1-2	NA	CASSPAGGWYTF	TGTGCCAGCAGTCCGGCCGGGGGGTGGTACACCTTC
TRBV20-1	NA	TRBJ1-5	few	CSASRPLMQPQHF	TGCAGTGCTAGTAGGCCACTAATGCAGCCCCAGCATTTT
TRBV5-1	NA	TRBJ2-5	few	CASSPQLAVQETQYF	TGCGCCAGCAGCCCCCAACTAGCAGTCCAAGAGACCCAGTACTTC
TRBV7-6	TRBD2	TRBJ2-1	few	CASSGILAGGRNNEQFF	TGTGCCAGCAGCGGAATATTAGCGGGGGGCCGGAACAATGAGCAGTTCTTC
TRBV2	NA	TRBJ2-7	few	CASTGVLGTLVYEQYF	TGTGCCAGCACGGGAGTCTTGGGCACTTTGGTTTACGAGCAGTACTTC
TRBV5-6	TRBD1	TRBJ1-4	many	CASSLTTGDNEKLFF	TGTGCCAGCAGCTTGACGACAGGGGATAATGAAAAACTGTTTTTT
TRBV12-3/TRBV12-4	NA	TRBJ2-3	NA	CASSPRGSGADTQYF	TGTGCCAGCAGTCCTCGAGGTAGCGGTGCAGATACGCAGTATTTT
TRBV27	NA	TRBJ2-7	many	CASSSLVGGYHTTRQYF	TGTGCCAGCAGTTCTTTGGTGGGGGGCTACCATACCACCCGGCAGTACTTC
TRBV6-5	TRBD1	TRBJ2-7	few	CASSGTGGSYEQYF	TGTGCCAGCAGTGGGACAGGGGGGTCCTACGAGCAGTACTTC
TRBV5-6	NA	TRBJ1-5	NA	CASSLSQGSYQPQHF	TGTGCCAGCAGCTTGTCCCAGGGGTCGTACCAGCCCCAGCATTTT
TRBV7-9	TRBD1	TRBJ1-6	NA	CASSLDLGTGYSPLHF	TGTGCCAGCAGCCTCGACCTAGGGACAGGGTACTCACCCCTCCACTTT
TRBV5-1	TRBD1	TRBJ1-2	many	CASSVTGNYGYTF	TGCGCCAGCAGCGTGACAGGGAACTATGGCTACACCTTC
TRBV7-2	NA	TRBJ2-1	NA	CASSRGRSYNEQFF	TGTGCCAGCAGCCGGGGCCGCTCCTACAATGAGCAGTTCTTC
TRBV7-2	TRBD2	TRBJ2-3	NA	CASSLIPSGVRADTQYF	TGTGCCAGCAGCTTAATCCCTAGCGGGGTTCGCGCAGATACGCAGTATTTT
TRBV27	TRBD1	TRBJ2-1	few	CASSLGQGVRNEQFF	TGTGCCAGCAGCTTAGGACAGGGGGTAAGGAATGAGCAGTTCTTC
TRBV4-3	NA	TRBJ2-1	few	CASSQESAVSSYNEQFF	TGCGCCAGCAGCCAAGAGTCGGCAGTCTCCTCTTACAATGAGCAGTTCTTC
TRBV10-3	TRBD1	TRBJ2-3	NA	CAIKGAASTDTQYF	TGTGCCATCAAGGGGGCCGCTAGCACAGATACGCAGTATTTT
TRBV5-1	NA	TRBJ2-3	NA	CASRRGRDTDTQYF	TGCGCCAGCAGGAGGGGCAGGGACACAGATACGCAGTATTTT
TRBV28	NA	TRBJ1-2	few	CASSSQRYGYTF	TGTGCCAGCAGTTCTCAGAGGTATGGCTACACCTTC
TRBV18	TRBD1	TRBJ1-2	few	CASSPPGTDNYGYTF	TGTGCCAGCTCACCACCGGGGACAGATAACTATGGCTACACCTTC
TRBV10-1	NA	TRBJ2-7	few	CASSEMGGSYEQYF	TGCGCCAGCAGTGAGATGGGGGGCTCCTACGAGCAGTACTTC
TRBV21-1	NA	TRBJ1-1	NA	CASSNRDRGLNTEAFF	TGTGCCAGCAGCAACCGGGACAGGGGCCTTAACACTGAAGCTTTCTTT
TRBV10-3	NA	TRBJ1-5	NA	CAISEWGSLDPQPQHF	TGTGCCATCAGTGAGTGGGGGAGTCTTGACCCTCAGCCCCAGCATTTT
TRBV18	NA	TRBJ1-6	NA	CASSPGLGSPLHF	TGTGCCAGCTCACCAGGGTTGGGTTCACCCCTCCACTTT
TRBV7-9	TRBD2	TRBJ2-5	NA	CASSSAGGETQYF	TGTGCCAGCAGCTCGGCGGGGGGTGAGACCCAGTACTTC
TRBV15	NA	TRBJ2-5	few	CATSSDRTSTQYF	TGTGCCACCAGCAGCGACAGGACGTCGACCCAGTACTTC
TRBV5-1	TRBD2	TRBJ2-5	NA	CSSSPGGAQETQYF	TGCTCCAGCAGCCCGGGGGGGGCACAAGAGACCCAGTACTTC
TRBV6-5	NA	TRBJ2-7	NA	CASRGGRQRYEQYF	TGTGCCAGCAGGGGGGGGCGACAGAGATACGAGCAGTACTTC
TRBV11-1	TRBD2	TRBJ2-1	few	CASSRGTSGALNEQFF	TGTGCCAGCAGCCGCGGGACTAGCGGGGCCCTCAATGAGCAGTTCTTC
TRBV20-1	NA	TRBJ2-1	many	CSAPMRRDEQFF	TGCAGTGCCCCGATGCGGCGAGATGAGCAGTTCTTC
TRBV11-1	NA	TRBJ1-3	few	CASRNGNTIYF	TGTGCCAGCAGAAATGGAAACACCATATATTTT
TRBV5-5	NA	TRBJ2-6	NA	CASSMRGDGANVLTF	TGTGCCAGCAGTATGAGGGGTGATGGGGCCAACGTCCTGACTTTC
TRBV6-2/TRBV6-3	NA	TRBJ2-1	NA	CASSGVEQFF	TGTGCCAGCAGTGGCGTTGAGCAGTTCTTC
TRBV7-9	NA	TRBJ2-1	few	CASTGTVNEQFF	TGTGCCAGCACCGGAACAGTCAATGAGCAGTTCTTC
TRBV5-1	TRBD1	TRBJ1-3	NA	CASSSGRRTGTGNTIYF	TGCGCCAGCAGCTCAGGCCGGCGGACAGGGACGGGAAACACCATATATTTT
TRBV18	NA	TRBJ1-1	NA	CASSSVTNTEAFF	TGTGCCAGCTCATCCGTGACTAACACTGAAGCTTTCTTT